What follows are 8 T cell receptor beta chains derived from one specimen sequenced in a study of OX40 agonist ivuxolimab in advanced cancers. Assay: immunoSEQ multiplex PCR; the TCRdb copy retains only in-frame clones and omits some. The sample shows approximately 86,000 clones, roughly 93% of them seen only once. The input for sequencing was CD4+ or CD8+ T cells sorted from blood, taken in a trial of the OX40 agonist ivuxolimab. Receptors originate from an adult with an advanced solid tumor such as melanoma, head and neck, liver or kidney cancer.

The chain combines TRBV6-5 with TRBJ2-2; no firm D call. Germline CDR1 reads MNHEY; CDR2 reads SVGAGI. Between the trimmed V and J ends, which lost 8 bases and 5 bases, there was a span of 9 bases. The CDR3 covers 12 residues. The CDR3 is CASGQTTGELFF. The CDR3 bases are TGTGCCAGCGGTCAGACAACCGGGGAGCTGTTTTTT.

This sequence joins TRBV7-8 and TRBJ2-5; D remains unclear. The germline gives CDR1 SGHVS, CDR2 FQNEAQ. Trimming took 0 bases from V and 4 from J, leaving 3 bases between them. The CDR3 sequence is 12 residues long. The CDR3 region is CASSLARETQYF. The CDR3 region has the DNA TGTGCCAGCAGCTTAGCAAGAGAGACCCAGTACTTC.

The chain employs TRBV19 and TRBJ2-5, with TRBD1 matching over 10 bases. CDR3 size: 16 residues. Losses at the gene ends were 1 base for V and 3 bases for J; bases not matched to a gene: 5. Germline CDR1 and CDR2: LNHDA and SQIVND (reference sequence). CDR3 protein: CASSIAGDRGKETQYF. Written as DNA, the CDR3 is TGTGCCAGTAGTATAGCGGGGGACAGGGGCAAAGAGACCCAGTACTTC.

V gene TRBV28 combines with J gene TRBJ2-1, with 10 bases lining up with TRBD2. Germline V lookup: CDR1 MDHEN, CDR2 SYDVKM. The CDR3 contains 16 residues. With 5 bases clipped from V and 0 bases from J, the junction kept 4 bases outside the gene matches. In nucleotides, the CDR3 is TGTGCCAGCAGTGCCAGCGGGAGGGCCTCCTACAATGAGCAGTTCTTC. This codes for CASSASGRASYNEQFF.

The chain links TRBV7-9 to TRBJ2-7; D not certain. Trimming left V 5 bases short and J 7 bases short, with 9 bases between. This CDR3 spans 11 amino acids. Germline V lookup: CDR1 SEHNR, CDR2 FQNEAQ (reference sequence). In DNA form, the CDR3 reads TGTGCCAGCAGCCCGCTGGGAGAGCAGTACTTC. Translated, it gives CASSPLGEQYF.

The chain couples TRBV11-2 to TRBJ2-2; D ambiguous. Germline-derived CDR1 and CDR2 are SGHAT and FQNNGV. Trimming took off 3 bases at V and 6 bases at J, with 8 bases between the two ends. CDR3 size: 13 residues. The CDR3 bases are TGTGCCAGCAGCTTCAGTATAGCCGGGGAGCTGTTTTTT. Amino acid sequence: CASSFSIAGELFF.

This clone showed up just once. CDR3 nucleotide sequence: TGCGCCAGCAGCTTGGAACCGACAGGATCCTACAATGAGCAGTTCTTC. It specifies CASSLEPTGSYNEQFF. This chain uses TRBV5-1 with TRBJ2-1, with D possibly matching TRBD1 (6 bases). Germline V gene lookup returns CDR1 SGHRS and CDR2 YFSETQ. V dropped 0 bases and J dropped 1 base, with 11 bases sitting between them. CDR3 length: 16 residues.

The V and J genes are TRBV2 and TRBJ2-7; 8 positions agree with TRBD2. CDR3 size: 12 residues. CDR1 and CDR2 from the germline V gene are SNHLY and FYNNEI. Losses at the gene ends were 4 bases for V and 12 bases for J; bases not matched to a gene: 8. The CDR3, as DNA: TGTGCCAGCAGTGCGGGACTAGGGGAGGGGTACTTC. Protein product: CASSAGLGEGYF.